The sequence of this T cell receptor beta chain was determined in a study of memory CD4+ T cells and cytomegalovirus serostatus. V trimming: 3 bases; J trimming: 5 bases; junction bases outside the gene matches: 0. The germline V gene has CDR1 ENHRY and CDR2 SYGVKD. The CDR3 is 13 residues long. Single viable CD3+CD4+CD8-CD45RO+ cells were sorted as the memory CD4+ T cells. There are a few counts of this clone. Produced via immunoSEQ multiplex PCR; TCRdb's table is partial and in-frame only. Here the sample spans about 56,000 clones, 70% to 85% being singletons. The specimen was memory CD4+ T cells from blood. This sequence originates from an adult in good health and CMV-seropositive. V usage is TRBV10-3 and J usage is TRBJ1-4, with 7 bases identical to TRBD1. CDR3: CAISEQGNEKLFF. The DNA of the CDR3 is TGTGCCATCAGTGAACAGGGGAATGAAAAACTGTTTTTT.